The 21 T cell receptor beta chains given below trace back to one sample, sequenced in a study of blood T cell repertoires in COVID-19. Clones were read by immunoSEQ multiplex PCR, and TCRdb kept only the in-frame ones, dropping some. The sample holds some 370,000 clones; roughly nine tenths are singletons and the top ten take roughly 1.2%. Specimen: peripheral blood. These receptors came from a man aged 35-49 years with acute or convalescent COVID-19.

This rearrangement joins TRBV11-2 to TRBJ1-3; D is ambiguous. The V gene lost 6 bases and the J gene lost 0 bases, with 9 bases spanning the gap. In germline, CDR1 is SGHAT, CDR2 FQNNGV. The CDR3 is 14 amino acids. DNA for the CDR3: TGTGCCAGCAGGAACACAGACTCTGGAAACACCATATATTTT. It codes for CASRNTDSGNTIYF.

The CDR3 nucleotides are TGTGCCAGCAGGTCGAGCTTAGGGGATTCACCCCTCCACTTT. This gives the protein CASRSSLGDSPLHF. The chain is built from TRBV6-5 and TRBJ1-6, with D tentatively TRBD1 (5 bases). V was cut by 6 bases and J by 8 bases, with 14 bases left in between. The CDR3 is made up of 14 amino acids. CDR1 and CDR2 (germline): MNHEY, SVGAGI.

The gene calls are TRBV18 and TRBJ2-1; 14 nucleotides line up with TRBD2. V lost 3 bases, J lost 3 bases, and 10 bases stayed unmatched. The CDR3 extends over 19 amino acids. CDR1 KGHSH and CDR2 LQKENI come from the germline V gene. CDR3 residues: CASSPQTTSGGAFYNEQFF. Here the CDR3 DNA reads TGTGCCAGCTCACCCCAGACGACTAGCGGGGGGGCGTTCTACAATGAGCAGTTCTTC.

In its sample, this clone was seen once. The genes are TRBV7-2 and TRBJ1-5, with D unclear. V was trimmed by 1 base and J by 9 bases, leaving 10 bases between them. There are 13 residues in the CDR3. CDR1 is SGHTA and CDR2 is FQGNSA in the germline V gene. The CDR3 coding sequence is TGTGCCAGCAGCTTAGAATGGAGTCGGCCCCAGCATTTT. Translation gives CASSLEWSRPQHF.

The genes are TRBV29-1 and TRBJ2-3; TRBD1 might be the D (6 bases). Between the trimmed V and J ends, which lost 6 bases and 2 bases, there was a span of 15 bases. CDR1 and CDR2 (germline): SQVTM, ANQGSEA. The CDR3 sequence is 14 residues long. The chain's CDR3 is CSVARGQTTDTQYF. CDR3 sequence (DNA): TGCAGCGTAGCACGTGGACAGACCACAGATACGCAGTATTTT.

V and J are TRBV3-1 (or the pseudogene TRBV3-2) and TRBJ2-3, with TRBD2 matching over 8 bases. The CDR3 covers 16 residues. Germline V gives CDR1 LGHDT, CDR2 YNNKEL (reference sequence). V lost 4 bases and J lost 8; bases outside the gene matches: 14. This chain's CDR3 is CASSPQGLAGPGTQYF. CDR3 bases: TGTGCCAGCAGCCCCCAGGGGTTAGCGGGGCCAGGTACGCAGTATTTT.

The J gene is TRBJ2-7, the V gene TRBV27; a weak D match, TRBD1 (6 bases). CDR3 length: 14 residues. Germline V CDR1 and CDR2: MNHEY, SMNVEV (reference sequence). Trimming stripped 1 base from V and 2 bases from J, with 9 bases between. The CDR3, as DNA: TGTGCCAGCAGTTTATGGCAGGGGCCCTACGAGCAGTACTTC. This gives the protein CASSLWQGPYEQYF.

The V gene is TRBV28, the J gene TRBJ1-5; 7 bases fit TRBD1. The J segment lost 7 bases and the V segment lost 4 bases, leaving 7 bases of the junction unmatched. The CDR3 length is 14 residues. The germline gives CDR1 MDHEN, CDR2 SYDVKM. This chain's CDR3 is CASSSTGARQPQHF. The CDR3 coding sequence is TGTGCCAGCAGTTCTACAGGGGCTAGGCAGCCCCAGCATTTT.

V gene TRBV5-4 combines with J gene TRBJ2-2; D may be TRBD1 (5 bases). The CDR3 extends over 13 amino acids. Trimming took 6 bases from V and 6 from J, leaving 12 bases between them. CDR1 SGHNT and CDR2 YYREEE come from the germline V gene (reference sequence). CDR3 sequence reads: CASNSQGSGELFF. For the CDR3, the DNA is TGTGCCAGCAACAGCCAGGGTTCCGGGGAGCTGTTTTTT. Filled out from reference TRBV5-4 and TRBJ2-2, the complete variable domain reads ETGVTQSPTHLIKTRGQQVTLRCSSQSGHNTVSWYQQALGQGPQFIFQYYREEENGRGNFPPRFSGLQFPNYSSELNVNALELDDSALYLCASNSQGSGELFFGEGSRLTVL.

The count of this clone is one. V and J are TRBV5-1 and TRBJ1-2; possible D gene TRBD1, 6 bases. The CDR3 is made up of 13 amino acids. Trimming cost V 2 bases and J 8 bases, with 13 bases left between them. CDR1 and CDR2 (germline): SGHRS, YFSETQ. The CDR3 here is CASSLQGGYGYTF. The CDR3 DNA follows: TGCGCCAGCAGCTTACAAGGGGGATACGGCTACACCTTC.

The V and J genes are TRBV4-1 and TRBJ1-2; 7 nucleotides agree with TRBD1. Unmatched junction bases numbered 9, after V lost 1 base and J lost 4 bases. Per the germline V gene, CDR1 is MGHRA and CDR2 is YSYEKL. This CDR3 spans 16 amino acids. CDR3 sequence reads: CASSQGLGQAAYGYTF. The DNA of the CDR3 is TGCGCCAGCAGCCAAGGTCTAGGACAGGCAGCCTATGGCTACACCTTC.

The chain joins TRBV9 to TRBJ1-4, with TRBD1 matching 8 bases. Germline CDR1 and CDR2: SGDLS and YYNGEE. The ends lost 4 bases at V and 7 bases at J; junction bases unmatched: 9. The CDR3 loop spans 15 amino acids. CDR3 sequence: CASSPQQGTGEKLFF. In nucleotides, the CDR3 is TGTGCCAGCAGCCCCCAACAGGGGACAGGTGAAAAACTGTTTTTT.

V and J are TRBV19 and TRBJ2-1, with 10 bases aligning to TRBD2. This CDR3 spans 15 amino acids. Trimming cost V 5 bases and J 5 bases; bases outside gene matches: 6. Germline CDR1 LNHDA, CDR2 SQIVND (reference sequence). The CDR3 DNA reads as TGTGCCAGTAGTGTTTCTAGCGGGAGTCACAATGAGCAGTTCTTC. Protein: CASSVSSGSHNEQFF.

This chain links TRBV7-8 with TRBJ2-2; 7 bases fit TRBD1. This CDR3 contains 15 residues. Trimming at V came to 1 base and at J to 4 bases, leaving 3 bases not matched to a gene. Germline CDR1 SGHVS, CDR2 FQNEAQ. CDR3 coding DNA: TGTGCCAGCAGCTTAGGACAGGGTATCACCGGGGAGCTGTTTTTT. It yields the protein CASSLGQGITGELFF.

The chain has TRBV5-1 and TRBJ2-2, with D unclear. The CDR3 length is 14 residues. Per the germline V gene, CDR1 is SGHRS and CDR2 is YFSETQ. V was clipped by 3 bases and J by 1 base, with 7 bases between them. CDR3: CASSSVRNTGELFF. The CDR3, as DNA: TGCGCCAGCAGCTCGGTCCGGAACACCGGGGAGCTGTTTTTT.

The J gene is TRBJ1-2, the V gene TRBV2; the D is unclear. The V gene's germline CDR1 is SNHLY and CDR2 FYNNEI. The CDR3 loop spans 11 amino acids. V lost 10 bases and J 4 bases, leaving 10 bases between the germline ends. CDR3 bases: TGTGCCACCGGGAATAGCTATGGCTACACCTTC. Amino acids: CATGNSYGYTF.

This clone was detected a few times. V usage is TRBV18 and J usage is TRBJ1-5; a possible D gene is TRBD1 (6 bases). Trimming stripped 1 base from V and 2 bases from J, with 12 bases between. In germline, CDR1 is KGHSH, CDR2 LQKENI. CDR3 length equals 16 residues. CDR3 coding DNA: TGTGCCAGCTCACCACAGCAGGGGTCTCGCAATCAGCCCCAGCATTTT. The encoded protein is CASSPQQGSRNQPQHF.

This chain connects TRBV18 to TRBJ2-7; maybe TRBD2 (6 bases). With 6 bases removed from V and 5 bases from J, the gap between germline ends came to 20 bases. The CDR3 has 15 residues. Germline CDR1 KGHSH, CDR2 LQKENI. CDR3 coding DNA: TGTGCCAGCTCGCCCGAGGCTAGCGAATCTCACGAGCAGTACTTC. Its protein product is CASSPEASESHEQYF.

CDR3 nucleotides: TGCAGCGTTGAGCACGGGGAGACCCAGTACTTC. Amino acids: CSVEHGETQYF. This chain joins TRBV29-1 and TRBJ2-5; D gene uncertain. This CDR3 region has 11 residues. V was cut by 3 bases and J by 5 bases, with 7 bases left in between. The germline V gene has CDR1 SQVTM and CDR2 ANQGSEA. The whole variable domain, remainder taken from reference TRBV29-1 and TRBJ2-5, is SAVISQKPSRDICQRGTSLTIQCQVDSQVTMMFWYRQQPGQSLTLIATANQGSEATYESGFVIDKFPISRPNLTFSTLTVSNMSPEDSSIYLCSVEHGETQYFGPGTRLLVL.

The V gene is TRBV27, the J gene TRBJ1-3; D is uncertain. Germline values: CDR1 MNHEY, CDR2 SMNVEV (reference sequence). The CDR3 length is 14 residues. The V end lost 6 bases, the J end lost 0 bases, and 9 bases lay between the germline ends. DNA for the CDR3: TGTGCCAGCAGCCACCGGGGCTCTGGAAACACCATATATTTT. Amino acids: CASSHRGSGNTIYF.

The gene calls are TRBV5-6 and TRBJ1-5; D is ambiguous. V was pared by 1 base and J by 6 bases, with 5 bases between. This CDR3 comprises 12 residues. The V gene's germline CDR1 is SGHDT and CDR2 YYEEEE. In DNA form, the CDR3 reads TGTGCCAGCAGCTTGTGGGCTCAGCCCCAGCATTTT. Amino acid sequence: CASSLWAQPQHF.